This TCR beta chain was profiled in a study of T cell responses to AZD1222 COVID-19 vaccine. Findings of the study overall: Nearly half of spike-specific TCRs reportedly go after variant regions that carry no mutations.

The assay was immunoSEQ multiplex PCR, and TCRdb's table has in-frame clones only and misses some. The sample shows about 130,000 clones, just over 85% of them seen only once. About this clone: The antigen is not known.

This CDR3 is built from 14 residues. V was cut by 3 bases and J by 3 bases, with 12 bases left in between. Germline-derived CDR1 and CDR2 are LNHDA and SQIVND (reference sequence). This specimen was peripheral blood, taken on day 0 of AZD1222 vaccination. The chain has TRBV19 and TRBJ2-7, with TRBD1 as a possible D gene (6 bases). The TCR originated in an adult in good health. The CDR3 loop is CASSIRTENYEQYF. The CDR3 region has the DNA TGTGCCAGTAGTATTCGGACAGAAAACTACGAGCAGTACTTC.